The 14 T cell receptor beta chains given below trace back to one sample, sequenced in a study of shared clonotypes between healthy human individuals. Clones were sequenced by immunoSEQ multiplex PCR, and TCRdb holds only the in-frame ones, with some missing. In the table there are approximately 2.4 million clones, under 97% of which are singletons. The sequencing input was naive CD4+ T cells sorted from blood. The subset was: CD45RA+ positively selected. The receptor set was obtained from a man aged 18 to 29 in good health.

This clone was observed a single time. J is TRBJ1-2 and V is TRBV6-1, with 7 bases identical to TRBD1. The junction had 8 bases not matched to a gene; V was cut back by 5 bases and J by 5 bases. CDR1 is MNHNS and CDR2 is SASEGT in the germline V gene. The CDR3 is made up of 14 amino acids. The CDR3 nucleotides are TGTGCCAGCAGTTCAACGACAGGGAATTATGGCTACACCTTC. Translated: CASSSTTGNYGYTF.

This clone was seen a single time. V is TRBV4-3 and J is TRBJ1-2; D possibly corresponds to TRBD1 (6 bases). V shed 2 bases and J shed 4 bases, with 11 bases lying between them. This CDR3 has 14 amino acids. Germline V gene data show CDR1 as LGHNA and CDR2 as YSLEER. The CDR3 region is CASSQSQGPYGYTF. In DNA form, the CDR3 reads TGCGCCAGCAGCCAATCACAGGGTCCCTATGGCTACACCTTC.

This clone occurred once. This CDR3 is also generated by other DNA sequences in the sample. The rearrangement links TRBV6-4 to TRBJ2-3; 9 bases map to TRBD1. The V and J ends lost 6 bases and 6 bases, in that order; junction bases with no gene match: 4. The CDR3 has 13 residues. Germline CDR1 MRHNA, CDR2 SNTAGT. The CDR3 coding sequence is TGTGCCAGCAGCCCGGACAGGGGTGATACGCAGTATTTT. This sequence encodes CASSPDRGDTQYF.

For this clone: Other DNA sequences from this sample encode an identical CDR3 as well. V usage is TRBV27 and J usage is TRBJ1-1; tentatively, D is TRBD1 (6 bases). Germline CDR1 is MNHEY and CDR2 is SMNVEV (reference sequence). V dropped 2 bases and J dropped 1 base, with 8 bases sitting between them. CDR3 length: 14 residues. The CDR3 reads CASSLQGRNTEAFF. DNA for the CDR3: TGTGCCAGCAGTTTACAGGGGAGGAACACTGAAGCTTTCTTT.

This chain uses TRBV18 with TRBJ2-3; D unresolved. Looked up from germline, CDR1 is KGHSH and CDR2 is LQKENI. The V end was cut by 0 bases, the J end by 5 bases, with 6 bases between. This CDR3 comprises 13 residues. CDR3: CASSPPARDTQYF. For the CDR3, the DNA is TGTGCCAGCTCACCACCGGCTAGAGATACGCAGTATTTT. The full variable domain, its missing parts supplied by reference TRBV18 and TRBJ2-3, is NAGVMQNPRHLVRRRGQEARLRCSPMKGHSHVYWYRQLPEEGLKFMVYLQKENIIDESGMPKERFSAEFPKEGPSILRIQQVVRGDSAAYFCASSPPARDTQYFGPGTRLTVL.

This clone showed up just once. The V call is TRBV5-4, the J call TRBJ2-5; 11 bases line up with TRBD1. CDR1 SGHNT and CDR2 YYREEE come from the germline V gene (reference sequence). J was trimmed by 4 bases and V by 5 bases; bases with no gene match: 7. There are 15 residues in the CDR3. The CDR3 here is CASSYPGQGGETQYF. CDR3 nucleotides: TGTGCCAGCAGTTATCCGGGACAGGGGGGAGAGACCCAGTACTTC.

This chain uses TRBV18 with TRBJ1-3, with D unclear. Germline-derived CDR1 and CDR2 are KGHSH and LQKENI. This CDR3 has 17 residues. The V end was cut by 2 bases, the J end by 3 bases, with 17 bases between. CDR3 amino acids: CASSPMARGSVGNTIYF. Here the CDR3 DNA reads TGTGCCAGCTCACCAATGGCGAGAGGGAGCGTTGGAAACACCATATATTTT.

This sequence joins TRBV5-4 and TRBJ1-4; TRBD1 agrees at 9 bases. The CDR3 is 17 residues long. V lost 4 bases, J lost 3 bases, and 10 bases stayed unmatched. In germline, CDR1 is SGHNT, CDR2 YYREEE (reference sequence). The CDR3 loop is CASSPGTGTGANEKLFF. For the CDR3, the DNA is TGTGCCAGCAGCCCCGGGACAGGGACTGGAGCTAATGAAAAACTGTTTTTT.

V gene TRBV6-5 combines with J gene TRBJ2-1; 9 positions agree with TRBD1. The V segment lost 3 bases and the J segment 8 bases; nucleotides outside the gene matches: 11. The CDR3 runs to 16 residues. Germline CDR1 reads MNHEY; CDR2 reads SVGAGI. CDR3 amino acids: CASSYTMWTGEDEQFF. The CDR3 DNA reads TGTGCCAGCAGTTATACGATGTGGACAGGGGAGGATGAGCAGTTCTTC.

The V gene is TRBV27, the J gene TRBJ2-5; D perhaps matches TRBD2 (5 bases). The V gene lost 1 base and the J gene lost 5 bases, with 17 bases spanning the gap. This CDR3 contains 16 residues. Germline values: CDR1 MNHEY, CDR2 SMNVEV (reference sequence). CDR3 DNA: TGTGCCAGCAGTTTATATGGCTCCGGGCTAGCCGAGACCCAGTACTTC. Encoded protein: CASSLYGSGLAETQYF.

The chain combines TRBV27 with TRBJ1-6; possible D gene TRBD1, 5 bases. CDR1 is MNHEY and CDR2 is SMNVEV in the germline V gene (reference sequence). The CDR3 is 19 residues long. V gave up 4 bases and J gave up 0 bases, with 19 bases separating them. The CDR3 nucleotides are TGTGCCAGCAGTTGGCGCCGGGACTCGACTAGCTCCTATAATTCACCCCTCCACTTT. Residues: CASSWRRDSTSSYNSPLHF.

The rearrangement joins TRBV6-6 to TRBJ1-3, with D unclear. This CDR3 spans 16 amino acids. Trimming pared 7 bases from V and 0 bases from J, leaving 16 bases between. Germline CDR1 and CDR2: MNHNY and SVGAGI (reference sequence). The CDR3, as DNA: TGTGCCAGCAAGGATTCGGAGGCGTACTCTGGAAACACCATATATTTT. It yields the protein CASKDSEAYSGNTIYF.

The CDR3 sequence: CASSLEGRNQETQYF. CDR3 in DNA: TGTGCCAGCAGCTTAGAAGGGAGGAACCAAGAGACCCAGTACTTC. This chain links TRBV7-6 with TRBJ2-5; D may be TRBD2 (6 bases). V was trimmed by 1 base and J by 0 bases, leaving 9 bases between them. The CDR3 contains 15 residues. The germline V gene encodes CDR1 SGHVS and CDR2 FNYEAQ. The whole variable domain, remainder taken from reference TRBV7-6 and TRBJ2-5, is GAGVSQSPRYKVTKRGQDVALRCDPISGHVSLYWYRQALGQGPEFLTYFNYEAQQDKSGLPNDRFSAERPEGSISTLTIQRTEQRDSAMYRCASSLEGRNQETQYFGPGTRLLVL.

CDR3 sequence reads: CASSFRRLRSYEQYF. DNA for the CDR3: TGTGCCAGCAGTTTTCGGCGGCTCCGCTCCTACGAGCAGTACTTC. This chain links TRBV27 with TRBJ2-7, with unresolved D. Between the trimmed V and J ends, which lost 3 bases and 0 bases, there was a span of 12 bases. The CDR3 is 15 amino acids. Germline lookup yields CDR1 MNHEY and CDR2 SMNVEV (reference sequence).